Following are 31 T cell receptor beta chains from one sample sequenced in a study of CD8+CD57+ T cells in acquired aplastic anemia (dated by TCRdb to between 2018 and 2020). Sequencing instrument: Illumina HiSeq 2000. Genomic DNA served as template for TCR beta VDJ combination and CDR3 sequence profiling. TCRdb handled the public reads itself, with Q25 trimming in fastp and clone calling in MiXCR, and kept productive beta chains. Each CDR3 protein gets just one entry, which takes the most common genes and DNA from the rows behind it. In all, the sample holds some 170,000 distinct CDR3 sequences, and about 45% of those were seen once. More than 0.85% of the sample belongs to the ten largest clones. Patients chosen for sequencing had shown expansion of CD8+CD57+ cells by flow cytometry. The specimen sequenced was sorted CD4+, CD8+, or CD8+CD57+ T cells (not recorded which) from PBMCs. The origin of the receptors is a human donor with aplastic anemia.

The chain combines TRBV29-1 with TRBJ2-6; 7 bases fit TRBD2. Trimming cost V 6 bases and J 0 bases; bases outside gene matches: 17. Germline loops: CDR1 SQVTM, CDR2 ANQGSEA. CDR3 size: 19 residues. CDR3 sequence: CSVLPKGGVRSSGANVLTF. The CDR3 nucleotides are TGCAGCGTGTTACCGAAGGGAGGGGTGAGGAGCTCTGGGGCCAACGTCCTGACTTTC.

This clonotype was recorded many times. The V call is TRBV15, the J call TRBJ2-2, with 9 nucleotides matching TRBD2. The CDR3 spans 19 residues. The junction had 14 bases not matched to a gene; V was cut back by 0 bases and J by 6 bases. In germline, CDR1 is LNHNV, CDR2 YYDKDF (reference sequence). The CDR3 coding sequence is TGTGCCACCAGCAGAGATTTGCTTGGCGGGGGGGCTCTTCCCGGGGAGCTGTTTTTT. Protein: CATSRDLLGGGALPGELFF.

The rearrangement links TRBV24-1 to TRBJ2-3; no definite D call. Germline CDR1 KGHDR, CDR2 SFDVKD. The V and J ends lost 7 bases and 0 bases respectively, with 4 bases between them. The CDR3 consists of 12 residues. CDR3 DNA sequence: TGTGCCACCAGGACGAGCACAGATACGCAGTATTTT. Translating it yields CATRTSTDTQYF.

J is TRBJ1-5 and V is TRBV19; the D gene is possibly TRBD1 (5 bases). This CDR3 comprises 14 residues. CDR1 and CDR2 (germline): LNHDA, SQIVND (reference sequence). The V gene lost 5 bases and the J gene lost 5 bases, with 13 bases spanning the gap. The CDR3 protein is CASSRAGLDQPQHF. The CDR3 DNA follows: TGTGCCAGTAGTCGGGCAGGGCTTGATCAGCCCCAGCATTTT.

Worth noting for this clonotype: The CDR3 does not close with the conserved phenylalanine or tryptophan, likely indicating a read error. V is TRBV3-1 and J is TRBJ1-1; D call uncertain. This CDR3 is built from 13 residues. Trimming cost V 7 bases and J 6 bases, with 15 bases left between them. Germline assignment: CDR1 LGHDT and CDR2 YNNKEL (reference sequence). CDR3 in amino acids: CASISQRSSEAFL. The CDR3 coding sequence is TGTGCCAGCATCTCGCAGAGGTCTTCTGAAGCTTTCCTT.

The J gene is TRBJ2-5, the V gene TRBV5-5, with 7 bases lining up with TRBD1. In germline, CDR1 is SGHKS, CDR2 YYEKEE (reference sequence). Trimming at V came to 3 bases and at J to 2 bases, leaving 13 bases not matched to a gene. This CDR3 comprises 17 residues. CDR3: CASSYRNRGPKQETQYF. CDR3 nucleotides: TGTGCCAGCAGCTACCGAAACAGGGGCCCAAAACAAGAGACCCAGTACTTC.

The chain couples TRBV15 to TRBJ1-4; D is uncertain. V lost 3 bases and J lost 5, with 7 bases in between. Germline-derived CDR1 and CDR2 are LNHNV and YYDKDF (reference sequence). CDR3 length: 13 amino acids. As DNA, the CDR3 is TGTGCCACCAGCAGGGGCCAAAATGAAAAACTGTTTTTT. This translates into CATSRGQNEKLFF.

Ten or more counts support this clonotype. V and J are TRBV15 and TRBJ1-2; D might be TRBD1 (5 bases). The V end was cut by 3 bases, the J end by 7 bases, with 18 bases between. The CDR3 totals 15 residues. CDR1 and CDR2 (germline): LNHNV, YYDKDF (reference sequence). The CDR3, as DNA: TGTGCCACCAGCAGGGAGAGAAGGGGTGTTGGTGGCTACACCTTC. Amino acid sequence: CATSRERRGVGGYTF. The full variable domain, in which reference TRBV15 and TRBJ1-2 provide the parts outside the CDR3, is DAMVIQNPRYQVTQFGKPVTLSCSQTLNHNVMYWYQQKSSQAPKLLFHYYDKDFNNEADTPDNFQSRRPNTSFCFLDIRSPGLGDTAMYLCATSRERRGVGGYTFGSGTRLTVV.

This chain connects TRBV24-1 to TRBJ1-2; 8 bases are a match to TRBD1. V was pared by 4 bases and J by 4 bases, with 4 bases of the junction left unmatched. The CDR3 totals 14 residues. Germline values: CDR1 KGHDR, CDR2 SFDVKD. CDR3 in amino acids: CATSDPDRAYGYTF. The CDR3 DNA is TGTGCCACCAGTGACCCGGACAGGGCCTATGGCTACACCTTC.

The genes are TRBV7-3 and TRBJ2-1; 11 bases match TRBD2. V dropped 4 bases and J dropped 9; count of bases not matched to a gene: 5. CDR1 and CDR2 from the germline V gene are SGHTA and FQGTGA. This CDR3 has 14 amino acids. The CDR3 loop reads CASSSVAGGSEQFF. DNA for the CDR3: TGTGCCAGCAGCTCAGTAGCGGGGGGGAGTGAGCAGTTCTTC.

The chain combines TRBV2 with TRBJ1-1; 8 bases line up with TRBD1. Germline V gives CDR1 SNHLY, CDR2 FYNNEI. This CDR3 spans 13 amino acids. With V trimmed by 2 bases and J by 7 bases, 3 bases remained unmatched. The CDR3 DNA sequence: TGTGCCAGCAGTGAACAGGGGACAGGTGAAGCTTTCTTT. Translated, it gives CASSEQGTGEAFF.

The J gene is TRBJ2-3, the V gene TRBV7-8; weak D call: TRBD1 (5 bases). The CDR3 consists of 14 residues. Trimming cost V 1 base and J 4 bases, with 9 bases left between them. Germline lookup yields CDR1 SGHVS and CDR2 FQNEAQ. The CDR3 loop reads CASSLVGRADTQYF. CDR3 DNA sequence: TGTGCCAGCAGCTTAGTTGGCAGGGCAGATACGCAGTATTTT.

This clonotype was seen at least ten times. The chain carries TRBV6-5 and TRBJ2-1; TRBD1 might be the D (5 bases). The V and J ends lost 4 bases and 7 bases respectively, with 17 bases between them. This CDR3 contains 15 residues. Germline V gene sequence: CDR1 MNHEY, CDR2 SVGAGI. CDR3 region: CASSFARTPRNEQFF. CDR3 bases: TGTGCCAGCAGTTTCGCAAGGACACCCCGAAATGAGCAGTTCTTC.

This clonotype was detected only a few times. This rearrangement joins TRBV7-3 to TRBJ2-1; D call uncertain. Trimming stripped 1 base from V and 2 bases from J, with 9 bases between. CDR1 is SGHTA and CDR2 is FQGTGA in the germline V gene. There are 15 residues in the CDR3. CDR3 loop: CASSLRQATYNEQFF. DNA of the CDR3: TGTGCCAGCAGCTTAAGGCAGGCCACCTACAATGAGCAGTTCTTC.

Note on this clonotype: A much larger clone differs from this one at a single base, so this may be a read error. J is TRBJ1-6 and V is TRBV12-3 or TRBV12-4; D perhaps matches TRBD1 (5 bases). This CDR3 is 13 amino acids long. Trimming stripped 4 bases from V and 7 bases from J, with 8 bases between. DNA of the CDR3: TGTGCCAGCAGTTACACAGGAAATTCACCCCTCCACTTT. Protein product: CASSYTGNSPLHF.

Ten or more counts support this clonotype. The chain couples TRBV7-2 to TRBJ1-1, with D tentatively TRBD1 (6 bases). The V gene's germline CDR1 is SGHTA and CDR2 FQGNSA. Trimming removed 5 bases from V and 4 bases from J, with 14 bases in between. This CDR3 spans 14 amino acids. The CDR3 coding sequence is TGTGCCAGCAGCACATACAGGGAGACCACTGAAGCTTTCTTT. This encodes CASSTYRETTEAFF.

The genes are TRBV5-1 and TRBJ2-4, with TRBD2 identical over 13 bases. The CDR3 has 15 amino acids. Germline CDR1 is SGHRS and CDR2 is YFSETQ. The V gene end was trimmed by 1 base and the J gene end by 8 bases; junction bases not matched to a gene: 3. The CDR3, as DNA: TGCGCCAGCAGCTTGACTAGCGGGGGGGCAGACATTCAGTACTTC. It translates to CASSLTSGGADIQYF.

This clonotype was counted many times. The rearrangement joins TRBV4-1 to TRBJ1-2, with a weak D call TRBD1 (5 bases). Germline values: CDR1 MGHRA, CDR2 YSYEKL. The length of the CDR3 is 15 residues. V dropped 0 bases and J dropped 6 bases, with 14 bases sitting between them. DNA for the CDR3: TGCGCCAGCAGCCAAGATCCGGGGGGTCGGGATGGCTACACCTTC. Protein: CASSQDPGGRDGYTF.

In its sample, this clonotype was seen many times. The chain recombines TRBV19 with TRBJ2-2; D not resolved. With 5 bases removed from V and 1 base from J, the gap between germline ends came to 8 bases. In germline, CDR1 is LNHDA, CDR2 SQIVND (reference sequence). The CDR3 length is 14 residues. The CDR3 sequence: CASSSQLNTGELFF. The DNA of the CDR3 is TGTGCCAGTAGTTCACAGTTGAACACCGGGGAGCTGTTTTTT.

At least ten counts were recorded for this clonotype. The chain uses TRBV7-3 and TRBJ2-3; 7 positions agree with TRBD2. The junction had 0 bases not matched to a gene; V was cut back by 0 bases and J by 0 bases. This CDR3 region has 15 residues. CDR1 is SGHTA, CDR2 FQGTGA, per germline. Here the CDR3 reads CASSLTRGSTDTQYF. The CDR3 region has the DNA TGTGCCAGCAGCTTAACGCGGGGGAGCACAGATACGCAGTATTTT.

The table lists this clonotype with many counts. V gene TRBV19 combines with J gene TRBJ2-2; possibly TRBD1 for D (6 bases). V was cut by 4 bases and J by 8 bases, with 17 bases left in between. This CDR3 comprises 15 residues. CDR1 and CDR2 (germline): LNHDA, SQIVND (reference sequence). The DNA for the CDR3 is TGTGCCAGTAGTACGGCCTCCTTTGGGACAGGGGAGCTGTTTTTT. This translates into CASSTASFGTGELFF.

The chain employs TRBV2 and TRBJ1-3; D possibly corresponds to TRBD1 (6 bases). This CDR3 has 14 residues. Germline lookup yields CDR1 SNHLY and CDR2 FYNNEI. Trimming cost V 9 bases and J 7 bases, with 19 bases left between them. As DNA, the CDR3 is TGTGCCAGTTACTCAGGGGAACAATGGAACACCATATATTTT. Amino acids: CASYSGEQWNTIYF.

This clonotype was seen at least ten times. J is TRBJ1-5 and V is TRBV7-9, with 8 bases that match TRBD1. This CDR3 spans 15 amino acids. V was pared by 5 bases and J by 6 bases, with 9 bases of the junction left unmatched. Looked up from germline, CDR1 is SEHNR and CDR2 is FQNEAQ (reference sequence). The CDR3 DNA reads TGTGCCAGCAGCCCTCAGGGGGCCATCAGTCAGCCCCAGCATTTT. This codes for CASSPQGAISQPQHF.

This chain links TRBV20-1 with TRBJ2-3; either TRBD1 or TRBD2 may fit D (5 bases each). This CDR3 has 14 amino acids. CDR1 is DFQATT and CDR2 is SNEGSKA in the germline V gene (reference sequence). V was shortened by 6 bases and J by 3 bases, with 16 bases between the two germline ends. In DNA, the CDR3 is TGCAGTGCCGGGACCGCCGATCCGACAGATACGCAGTATTTT. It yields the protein CSAGTADPTDTQYF.

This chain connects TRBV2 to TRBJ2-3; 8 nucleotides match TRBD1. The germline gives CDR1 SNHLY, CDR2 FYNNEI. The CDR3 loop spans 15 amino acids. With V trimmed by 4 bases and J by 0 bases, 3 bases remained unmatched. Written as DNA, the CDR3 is TGTGCCAGCAGTGTACGACAGGGGAGCACAGATACGCAGTATTTT. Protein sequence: CASSVRQGSTDTQYF.

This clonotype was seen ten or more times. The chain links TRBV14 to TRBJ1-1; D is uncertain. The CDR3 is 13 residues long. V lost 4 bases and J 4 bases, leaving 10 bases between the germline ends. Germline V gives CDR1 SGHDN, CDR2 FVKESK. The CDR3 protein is CASSLSVSTEAFF. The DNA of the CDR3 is TGTGCCAGCAGCCTTTCCGTCAGCACTGAAGCTTTCTTT. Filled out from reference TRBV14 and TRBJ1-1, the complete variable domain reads EAGVTQFPSHSVIEKGQTVTLRCDPISGHDNLYWYRRVMGKEIKFLLHFVKESKQDESGMPNNRFLAERTGGTYSTLKVQPAELEDSGVYFCASSLSVSTEAFFGQGTRLTVV.

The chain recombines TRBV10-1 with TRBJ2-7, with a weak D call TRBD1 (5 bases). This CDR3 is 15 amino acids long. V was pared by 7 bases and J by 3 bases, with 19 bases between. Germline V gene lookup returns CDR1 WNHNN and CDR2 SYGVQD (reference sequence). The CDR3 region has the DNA TGCGCCAGCACGAGACAGAGCATAACAGACTACGAGCAGTACTTC. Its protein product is CASTRQSITDYEQYF.

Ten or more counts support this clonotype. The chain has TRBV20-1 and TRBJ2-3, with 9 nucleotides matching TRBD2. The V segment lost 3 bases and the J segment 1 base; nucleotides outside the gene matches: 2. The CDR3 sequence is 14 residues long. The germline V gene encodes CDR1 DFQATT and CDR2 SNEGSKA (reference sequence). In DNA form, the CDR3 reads TGCAGTGCTAGCTCTAGCGGGGGCACAGATACGCAGTATTTT. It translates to CSASSSGGTDTQYF.

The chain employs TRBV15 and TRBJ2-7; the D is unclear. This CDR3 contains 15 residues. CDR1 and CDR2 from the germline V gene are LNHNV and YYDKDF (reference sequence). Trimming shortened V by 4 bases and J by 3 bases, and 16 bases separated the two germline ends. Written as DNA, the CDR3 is TGTGCCACCAGCAACCTACGAGGACCCGTCTACGAGCAGTACTTC. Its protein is CATSNLRGPVYEQYF.

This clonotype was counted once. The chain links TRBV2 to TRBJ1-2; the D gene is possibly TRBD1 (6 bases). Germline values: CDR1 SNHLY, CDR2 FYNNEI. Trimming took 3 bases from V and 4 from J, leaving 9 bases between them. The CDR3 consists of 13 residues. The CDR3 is CASSEGRGYGYTF. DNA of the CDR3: TGTGCCAGCAGTGAGGGCAGGGGCTATGGCTACACCTTC.

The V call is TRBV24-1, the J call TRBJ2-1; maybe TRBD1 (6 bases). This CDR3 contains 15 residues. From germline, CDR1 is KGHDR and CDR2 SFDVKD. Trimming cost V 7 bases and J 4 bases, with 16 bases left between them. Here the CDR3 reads CATSQGSEVYNEQFF. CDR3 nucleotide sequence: TGTGCCACCAGCCAGGGGAGCGAGGTATACAATGAGCAGTTCTTC.